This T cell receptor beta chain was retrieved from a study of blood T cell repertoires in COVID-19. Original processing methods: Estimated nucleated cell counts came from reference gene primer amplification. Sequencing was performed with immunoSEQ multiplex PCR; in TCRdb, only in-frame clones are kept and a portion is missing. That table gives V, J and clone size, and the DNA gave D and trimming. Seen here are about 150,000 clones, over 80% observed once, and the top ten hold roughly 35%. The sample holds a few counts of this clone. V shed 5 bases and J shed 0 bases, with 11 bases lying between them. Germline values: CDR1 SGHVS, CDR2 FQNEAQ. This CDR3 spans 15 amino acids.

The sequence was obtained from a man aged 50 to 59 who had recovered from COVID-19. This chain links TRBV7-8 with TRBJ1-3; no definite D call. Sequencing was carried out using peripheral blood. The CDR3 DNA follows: TGTGCCAGCAGCACTAACGGGAACTCTGGAAACACCATATATTTT. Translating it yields CASSTNGNSGNTIYF.